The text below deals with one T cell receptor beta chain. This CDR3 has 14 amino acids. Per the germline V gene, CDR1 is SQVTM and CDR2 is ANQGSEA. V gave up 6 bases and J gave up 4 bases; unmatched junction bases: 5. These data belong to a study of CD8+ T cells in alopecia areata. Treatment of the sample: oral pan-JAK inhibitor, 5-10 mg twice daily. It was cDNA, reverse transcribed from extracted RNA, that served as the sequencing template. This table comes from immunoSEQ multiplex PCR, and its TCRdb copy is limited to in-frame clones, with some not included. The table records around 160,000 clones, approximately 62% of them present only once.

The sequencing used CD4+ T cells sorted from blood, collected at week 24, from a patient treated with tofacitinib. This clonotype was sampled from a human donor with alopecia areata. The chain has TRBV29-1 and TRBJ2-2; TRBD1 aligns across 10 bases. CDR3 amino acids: CSVRTGGSTGELFF. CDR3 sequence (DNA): TGCAGCGTACGGACAGGGGGTTCCACCGGGGAGCTGTTTTTT.